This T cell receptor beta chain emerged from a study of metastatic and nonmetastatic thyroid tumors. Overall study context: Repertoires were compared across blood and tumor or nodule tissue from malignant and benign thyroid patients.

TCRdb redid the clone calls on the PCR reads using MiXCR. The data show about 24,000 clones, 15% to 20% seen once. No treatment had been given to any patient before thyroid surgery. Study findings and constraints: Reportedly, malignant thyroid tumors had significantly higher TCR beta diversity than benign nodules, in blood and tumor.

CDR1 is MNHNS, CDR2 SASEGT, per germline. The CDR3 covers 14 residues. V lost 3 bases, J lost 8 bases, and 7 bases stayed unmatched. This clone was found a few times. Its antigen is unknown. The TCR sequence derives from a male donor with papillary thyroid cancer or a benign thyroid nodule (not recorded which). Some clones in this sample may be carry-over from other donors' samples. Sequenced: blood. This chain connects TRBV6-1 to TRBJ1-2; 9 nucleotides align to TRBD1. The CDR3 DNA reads TGTGCCAGCAGTGAGGGACAGGGTCTCGACGGCTACACCTTC. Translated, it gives CASSEGQGLDGYTF.